This record covers a single TCR beta chain. Its cognate antigen is unknown. This record comes from a study of cytomegalovirus exposure and HLA in healthy donors. V lost 1 base, J lost 2 bases, and 11 bases lay in between. The CDR3 covers 15 residues. Germline CDR1 SGHRS, CDR2 YFSETQ. The validation cohort, a group of 120 subjects, included the donors and was separate from the roughly 700-subject first cohort. Generated by immunoSEQ multiplex PCR, the TCRdb table keeps only in-frame clones and is missing some. The sample lists about 160,000 clones, approximately 86% occurring once. Study findings and constraints: Among TCR beta chains, those listed as cytomegalovirus-associated numbered 164. According to a subsequent analysis, TCR clusters identified in the first cohort showed a tendency to co-occur across the approximately 130 validation repertoires.

Sequenced input: PBMCs. V and J are TRBV5-1 and TRBJ2-3; a possible D gene is TRBD1 (6 bases). This receptor was taken from a young man in good health and CMV-seropositive. The CDR3 DNA sequence: TGCGCCAGCAGCTTGCCACAGGGTGTCACAGATACGCAGTATTTT. Protein: CASSLPQGVTDTQYF.